The 14 T cell receptor beta chains presented below share a single source sample, sequenced in a study of OX40 agonist ivuxolimab in advanced cancers. Measured with immunoSEQ multiplex PCR; TCRdb has only the in-frame clones, and not every one. The sample has 20,000 to 25,000 clones; around 78% are singletons. Here the sequenced sample was CD4+ or CD8+ T cells sorted from blood, taken in a trial of the OX40 agonist ivuxolimab. These TCRs come from an adult with an advanced solid tumor such as melanoma, head and neck, liver or kidney cancer.

This clone showed up just a few times. The rearrangement joins TRBV11-1 to TRBJ2-2; no firm D call. This CDR3 has 13 residues. CDR1 is SGHAT, CDR2 FQDESV, per germline (reference sequence). Deletions cut 3 bases from V and 7 bases from J, with 9 bases between. In nucleotides, the CDR3 is TGTGCCAGCAGCTTTATCCGAGTCGGGGAGCTGTTTTTT. It codes for CASSFIRVGELFF.

This chain joins TRBV29-1 and TRBJ1-2; no definite D call. Trimming shortened V by 3 bases and J by 4 bases, and 12 bases separated the two germline ends. This CDR3 is 13 amino acids long. CDR1 is SQVTM, CDR2 ANQGSEA, per germline. CDR3 DNA: TGCAGCGTTGACGCGGACCAGATCTATGGCTACACCTTC. Amino acids: CSVDADQIYGYTF.

The V call is TRBV27, the J call TRBJ2-1, with 7 bases identical to TRBD2. The germline CDR1 and CDR2 sequences are MNHEY and SMNVEV (reference sequence). There are 13 residues in the CDR3. The V and J ends lost 7 bases and 8 bases, in that order; junction bases with no gene match: 8. The CDR3 loop is CASNRLATDEQFF. The CDR3 DNA reads as TGTGCCAGCAACCGACTAGCCACCGATGAGCAGTTCTTC.

This sequence joins TRBV4-3 and TRBJ2-1; tentative D call: TRBD2 (6 bases). Trimming took 0 bases from V and 14 from J, leaving 23 bases between them. Germline values: CDR1 LGHNA, CDR2 YSLEER. CDR3 length: 16 amino acids. For the CDR3, the DNA is TGCGCCAGCAGCCAAGAGCTCGGGGGTTTGGGGATTGGTAAGTTCTTC. It codes for CASSQELGGLGIGKFF.

This chain uses TRBV9 with TRBJ2-7; 9 nucleotides line up with TRBD1. From germline, CDR1 is SGDLS and CDR2 YYNGEE. Losses at the gene ends were 3 bases for V and 5 bases for J; bases not matched to a gene: 6. The CDR3 has 14 residues. CDR3 sequence: CASSADRGFDEQYF. For the CDR3, the DNA is TGTGCCAGCAGCGCGGACAGGGGTTTCGACGAGCAGTACTTC.

V usage is TRBV5-1 and J usage is TRBJ2-7, with unresolved D. The CDR3 consists of 14 residues. Germline lookup yields CDR1 SGHRS and CDR2 YFSETQ. V lost 0 bases, J lost 5 bases, and 12 bases lay in between. Here the CDR3 DNA reads TGCGCCAGCAGCTTGGTCCGGGCCTCGGACGAGCAGTACTTC. Its translation: CASSLVRASDEQYF.

The CDR3 region is CASSLGGLTNYGYTF. The CDR3 DNA is TGCGCCAGCAGCTTAGGTGGGCTAACTAACTATGGCTACACCTTC. The chain is built from TRBV5-1 and TRBJ1-2, with no clear D. The V gene lost 2 bases and the J gene lost 0 bases, with 11 bases spanning the gap. This CDR3 is built from 15 residues. Germline V CDR1 and CDR2: SGHRS, YFSETQ.

The V call is TRBV13, the J call TRBJ2-3; 9 bases line up with TRBD2. The germline CDR1 and CDR2 sequences are PRHDT and FYEKMQ (reference sequence). With 1 base clipped from V and 2 bases from J, the junction kept 7 bases outside the gene matches. CDR3 length: 17 residues. Written as DNA, the CDR3 is TGTGCCAGCAGCTTAGAGACTAGCGGAGATTACACAGATACGCAGTATTTT. This sequence encodes CASSLETSGDYTDTQYF.

This rearrangement joins TRBV18 to TRBJ1-3; D unclear. Per the germline V gene, CDR1 is KGHSH and CDR2 is LQKENI. The CDR3 runs 18 residues. V was trimmed by 3 bases and J by 0 bases, leaving 18 bases between them. CDR3 in amino acids: CASSPEIPTLHSGNTIYF. Here the CDR3 DNA reads TGTGCCAGCTCACCCGAGATACCCACTCTCCACTCTGGAAACACCATATATTTT. Variable domain in full (rest from reference TRBV18 and TRBJ1-3): NAGVMQNPRHLVRRRGQEARLRCSPMKGHSHVYWYRQLPEEGLKFMVYLQKENIIDESGMPKERFSAEFPKEGPSILRIQQVVRGDSAAYFCASSPEIPTLHSGNTIYFGEGSWLTVV.

This sequence joins TRBV7-2 and TRBJ2-1; D may be TRBD1 or TRBD2 (5 bases each). The CDR3 consists of 14 residues. V lost 5 bases to trimming and J lost 9 bases, with 17 bases between them. The germline V gene has CDR1 SGHTA and CDR2 FQGNSA. The CDR3 region has the DNA TGTGCCAGCAGCCCAGAGGGGACCGCTTCTGAGCAGTTCTTC. It translates to CASSPEGTASEQFF.

The rearrangement joins TRBV27 to TRBJ1-4; weak D call: TRBD1 (5 bases). V was pared by 8 bases and J by 8 bases, with 12 bases between. Per germline, CDR1 MNHEY and CDR2 SMNVEV (reference sequence). CDR3 length equals 12 residues. For the CDR3, the DNA is TGTGCCAGCGGAGGGGTGGGAGAAAAACTGTTTTTT. Protein: CASGGVGEKLFF.

This clone is labeled medium-sized. The chain couples TRBV4-1 to TRBJ2-1; 9 bases are shared with TRBD1. Germline loops: CDR1 MGHRA, CDR2 YSYEKL. The CDR3 runs 14 residues. V shed 7 bases, J shed 9 bases, and the junction held 10 bases outside the gene matches. CDR3 coding DNA: TGCGCCAGCACACTCCGGGACAGGGACGGTGAGCAGTTCTTC. Protein product: CASTLRDRDGEQFF.

This rearrangement joins TRBV28 to TRBJ2-4; tentative D call: TRBD1 (5 bases). The CDR3 consists of 12 residues. The germline V gene has CDR1 MDHEN and CDR2 SYDVKM. Deletions cut 5 bases from V and 14 bases from J, with 16 bases between. CDR3 DNA sequence: TGTGCCAGCAGTCCACATAGGGGTAACAAGTACTTC. It translates to CASSPHRGNKYF.

This chain connects TRBV5-1 to TRBJ2-3; D may be TRBD1 or TRBD2 (6 bases each). Germline values: CDR1 SGHRS, CDR2 YFSETQ. Trimming stripped 0 bases from V and 2 bases from J, with 10 bases between. The CDR3 length is 15 residues. The CDR3 region is CASSLAGAHTDTQYF. The CDR3 DNA reads as TGCGCCAGCAGCTTGGCGGGGGCTCACACAGATACGCAGTATTTT.